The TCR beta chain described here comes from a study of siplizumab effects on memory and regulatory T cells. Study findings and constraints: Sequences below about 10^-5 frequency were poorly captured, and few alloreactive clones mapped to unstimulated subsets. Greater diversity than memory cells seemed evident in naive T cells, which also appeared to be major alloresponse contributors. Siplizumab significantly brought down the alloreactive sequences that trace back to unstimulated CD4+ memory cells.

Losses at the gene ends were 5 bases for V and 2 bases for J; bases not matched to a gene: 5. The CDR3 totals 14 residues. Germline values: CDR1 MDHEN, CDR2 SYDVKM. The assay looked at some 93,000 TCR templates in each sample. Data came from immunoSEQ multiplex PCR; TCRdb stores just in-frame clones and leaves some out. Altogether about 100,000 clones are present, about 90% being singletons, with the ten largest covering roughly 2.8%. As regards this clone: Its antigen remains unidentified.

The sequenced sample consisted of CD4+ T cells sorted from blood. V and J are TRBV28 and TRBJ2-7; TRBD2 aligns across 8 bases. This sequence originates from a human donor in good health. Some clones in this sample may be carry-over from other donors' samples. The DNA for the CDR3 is TGTGCCAGCAGTACTCCGGGACTAGCCTACGAGCAGTACTTC. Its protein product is CASSTPGLAYEQYF.